A single sample gave rise to the 12 T cell receptor beta chains below, sequenced in a study of T cells in Graves' hyperthyroidism and ophthalmopathy. TCR beta CDR3 regions were amplified from RNA. When the TCR CDR3 underwent first-round RT-PCR, the HTBI primer set was used. One entry per CDR3 protein, called by TCRdb with MiXCR from the multiplex PCR reads. This table has around 800,000 distinct CDR3 sequences, about two fifths appearing once. Source material: blood. The receptors stem from a man aged 18-30 years with Graves' hyperthyroidism.

This clonotype has a count of ten or more. The rearrangement links TRBV15 to TRBJ1-6, with 10 bases aligning to TRBD1. J lost 9 bases, V lost 5 bases, and 1 base had no gene match. CDR3 length: 13 residues. CDR1 and CDR2 from the germline V gene are LNHNV and YYDKDF (reference sequence). The CDR3 spells CATSRDRGSPLHF. CDR3 DNA: TGTGCCACCAGCCGGGACAGGGGTTCACCCCTCCACTTT.

This clonotype appeared many times. The chain joins TRBV29-1 to TRBJ2-2; D is perhaps TRBD1 or TRBD2 (5 bases each). Germline lookup yields CDR1 SQVTM and CDR2 ANQGSEA. The CDR3 runs 12 residues. Between the trimmed V and J ends, which lost 7 bases and 7 bases, there was a span of 13 bases. The CDR3 nucleotides read TGCAGCGCCCGAGAGGGGAACGGGGAGCTGTTTTTT. Its protein product is CSAREGNGELFF.

V usage is TRBV6-6 and J usage is TRBJ2-5, with TRBD2 matching over 7 bases. Germline lookup yields CDR1 MNHNY and CDR2 SVGAGI (reference sequence). The CDR3 has 14 residues. V was pared by 4 bases and J by 4 bases, with 6 bases of the junction left unmatched. CDR3 in amino acids: CASSSGGLAETQYF. CDR3 nucleotides: TGTGCCAGCAGTTCGGGGGGTTTGGCAGAGACCCAGTACTTC.

This clonotype has more than one count but fewer than ten. The chain employs TRBV2 and TRBJ2-5, with TRBD1 matching 8 bases. Trimming took 6 bases from V and 6 from J; bases not matched to a gene: 6. The CDR3 spans 13 residues. Germline CDR1 reads SNHLY; CDR2 reads FYNNEI. The CDR3, as DNA: TGTGCCAGCAGCGTAGACAGGGGAAAGACCCAGTACTTC. Translated, it gives CASSVDRGKTQYF.

V usage is TRBV10-3 and J usage is TRBJ2-5; D might be TRBD2 (6 bases). V was pared by 10 bases and J by 3 bases, with 18 bases between. The CDR3 has 14 amino acids. The V gene's germline CDR1 is ENHRY and CDR2 SYGVKD. The CDR3 DNA follows: TGTGCCAGCAGCGGAGGGGAACTGGAAGAGACCCAGTACTTC. As protein: CASSGGELEETQYF.

This clonotype appeared a single time. The V gene is TRBV20-1, the J gene TRBJ2-5; perhaps TRBD2 as D (7 bases). Trimming shortened V by 3 bases and J by 9 bases, and 14 bases separated the two germline ends. Germline values: CDR1 DFQATT, CDR2 SNEGSKA (reference sequence). The CDR3 extends over 12 amino acids. CDR3 amino acids: CSARRGEGAQYF. In nucleotides, the CDR3 is TGCAGTGCTAGGCGCGGGGAGGGGGCCCAGTACTTC.

Worth noting for this clonotype: A read error is possible here, since a much larger clone lies one base away. The chain uses TRBV20-1 and TRBJ1-2; possibly TRBD1 for D (6 bases). V was trimmed by 6 bases and J by 3 bases, leaving 14 bases between them. Per the germline V gene, CDR1 is DFQATT and CDR2 is SNEGSKA (reference sequence). This CDR3 has 13 amino acids. In DNA form, the CDR3 reads TGCAGTGCGAGGGCGGCAGGGGACTATGGCTACACCTTC. Amino acid sequence: CSARAAGDYGYTF.

Regarding this clonotype: The junction shows a germline mismatch at one end, possibly a read error. The J gene is TRBJ2-2, the V gene TRBV7-6; no firm D call. Germline V lookup: CDR1 SGHVS, CDR2 FNYEAQ. This CDR3 region has 15 residues. CDR3 in amino acids: CATSWAETRTGELFF. DNA for the CDR3: TGTGCCACCAGCTGGGCGGAAACCCGCACCGGGGAGCTGTTTTTT.

This clonotype has just a few counts. The genes are TRBV2 and TRBJ1-4, with 7 bases lining up with TRBD1. CDR3 size: 17 residues. Germline-derived CDR1 and CDR2 are SNHLY and FYNNEI. Trimming cost V 5 bases and J 5 bases; bases outside gene matches: 14. DNA for the CDR3: TGTGCCAGCAGTTTCCAACACCTGACAGGGCGAAATGAAAAACTGTTTTTT. Amino acid sequence: CASSFQHLTGRNEKLFF.

A few counts support this clonotype. The chain carries TRBV5-1 and TRBJ2-5, with 10 bases lining up with TRBD1. Trimming removed 3 bases from V and 5 bases from J; junction bases left unmatched: 4. Germline CDR1 is SGHRS and CDR2 is YFSETQ. The CDR3 has 14 amino acids. The CDR3 region has the DNA TGCGCCAGCAGCTCGGACAGGGGGTGGGAGACCCAGTACTTC. Translation: CASSSDRGWETQYF.

CDR3 nucleotide sequence: TGTGCCAGTAGTACACTAGCAGTAGGCACCGGGGAGCTGTTTTTT. Translating it yields CASSTLAVGTGELFF. The chain uses TRBV19 and TRBJ2-2; D possibly corresponds to TRBD2 (6 bases). CDR1 is LNHDA, CDR2 SQIVND, per germline (reference sequence). Trimming left V 4 bases short and J 4 bases short, with 13 bases between. The CDR3 totals 15 residues. Full variable domain (rest looked up from reference TRBV19 and TRBJ2-2): DGGITQSPKYLFRKEGQNVTLSCEQNLNHDAMYWYRQDPGQGLRLIYYSQIVNDFQKGDIAEGYSVSREKKESFPLTVTSAQKNPTAFYLCASSTLAVGTGELFFGEGSRLTVL.

Turning to this clonotype: A read error may explain this, as a much larger clone is one base away. The rearrangement links TRBV2 to TRBJ1-4; D gene ambiguous. Germline V lookup: CDR1 SNHLY, CDR2 FYNNEI. This CDR3 has 12 residues. Here the CDR3 DNA reads TGTGCCAGCAATGAATCCCCCGAAAAACTGTTTTTT. It translates to CASNESPEKLFF.